Listed here are 16 T cell receptor beta chains from one sample, sequenced in a study of control samples from healthy donors and cancer patients. Libraries were prepared by immunoSEQ multiplex PCR; TCRdb keeps only in-frame clonotypes and omits some of them. Here the sample spans approximately 90,000 clones, about 87% being singletons. Sequences were obtained from blood. These receptors were obtained from a woman in her 70s in good health.

The chain recombines TRBV2 with TRBJ1-6, with 9 bases lining up with TRBD1. The junction had 5 bases not matched to a gene; V was cut back by 6 bases and J by 5 bases. Looked up from germline, CDR1 is SNHLY and CDR2 is FYNNEI. This CDR3 spans 15 amino acids. The CDR3 sequence: CASRDRGNNNSPLHF. The CDR3 DNA reads as TGTGCCAGCAGGGACAGGGGAAATAATAATTCACCCCTCCACTTT.

The chain recombines TRBV27 with TRBJ2-7; 14 nucleotides align to TRBD2. CDR3 length equals 16 residues. Germline V gene sequence: CDR1 MNHEY, CDR2 SMNVEV (reference sequence). V lost 6 bases to trimming and J lost 3 bases; unmatched junction nucleotides: 7. The CDR3 nucleotides are TGTGCCAGCAGCTACGGACTAGCGGGAGGCGTCTACGAGCAGTACTTC. This codes for CASSYGLAGGVYEQYF.

V is TRBV2 and J is TRBJ2-1; 16 nucleotides match TRBD2. The germline gives CDR1 SNHLY, CDR2 FYNNEI. V trimming: 4 bases; J trimming: 0 bases; junction bases outside the gene matches: 9. The CDR3 length is 20 residues. This CDR3 is CASSAPPGLAGGGSYNEQFF. CDR3 DNA: TGTGCCAGCAGTGCTCCTCCGGGACTAGCGGGGGGGGGCTCCTACAATGAGCAGTTCTTC.

V usage is TRBV5-1 and J usage is TRBJ2-6, with a tentative D call TRBD1 (6 bases). Between the trimmed V and J ends, which lost 4 bases and 0 bases, there was a span of 14 bases. The germline V gene encodes CDR1 SGHRS and CDR2 YFSETQ. The CDR3 has 17 amino acids. The CDR3 DNA reads as TGCGCCAGCAGCGGACAGTCCCCAACCTCTGGGGCCAACGTCCTGACTTTC. It translates to CASSGQSPTSGANVLTF.

This clone was seen a few times. The chain joins TRBV28 to TRBJ2-7; possibly TRBD1 for D (5 bases). The CDR3 runs 15 residues. Germline V gene data show CDR1 as MDHEN and CDR2 as SYDVKM. Deletions cut 7 bases from V and 0 bases from J, with 16 bases between. The CDR3 here is CASTPTDRSSYEQYF. CDR3 bases: TGTGCCAGCACCCCTACCGACAGATCCTCCTACGAGCAGTACTTC.

The chain has TRBV20-1 and TRBJ2-5; the D call may be TRBD1 or TRBD2 (5 bases each). The CDR3 totals 10 residues. The germline gives CDR1 DFQATT, CDR2 SNEGSKA (reference sequence). V lost 6 bases, J lost 5 bases, and 7 bases lay in between. The chain's CDR3 is CSAGTETQYF. The CDR3 nucleotides read TGCAGTGCCGGGACCGAGACCCAGTACTTC.

This clone occurred once. The chain recombines TRBV7-8 with TRBJ2-7; D call uncertain. Germline assignment: CDR1 SGHVS and CDR2 FQNEAQ. There are 12 residues in the CDR3. Trimming took off 3 bases at V and 4 bases at J, with 7 bases between the two ends. The CDR3 bases are TGTGCCAGCAGCTTGGAACGATACGAGCAGTACTTC. Translated, it gives CASSLERYEQYF.

The chain uses TRBV19 and TRBJ1-2, with D hard to call. V was clipped by 4 bases and J by 3 bases, with 9 bases between them. Looked up from germline, CDR1 is LNHDA and CDR2 is SQIVND (reference sequence). CDR3 length: 13 amino acids. The DNA of the CDR3 is TGTGCCAGTAGTAGTGGGTTTGACTATGGCTACACCTTC. Encoded protein: CASSSGFDYGYTF. Looking up the rest from reference TRBV19 and TRBJ1-2 gives the full variable domain: DGGITQSPKYLFRKEGQNVTLSCEQNLNHDAMYWYRQDPGQGLRLIYYSQIVNDFQKGDIAEGYSVSREKKESFPLTVTSAQKNPTAFYLCASSSGFDYGYTFGSGTRLTVV.

The V and J genes are TRBV24-1 and TRBJ2-1; D unclear. V shed 6 bases and J shed 7 bases, with 6 bases lying between them. CDR3 length equals 11 residues. CDR1 KGHDR and CDR2 SFDVKD come from the germline V gene. The CDR3 protein is CATSLLNEQFF. CDR3 DNA: TGTGCCACCAGTCTCCTGAATGAGCAGTTCTTC.

This rearrangement joins TRBV2 to TRBJ2-2; D unclear. Trimming removed 2 bases from V and 6 bases from J, with 10 bases in between. The CDR3 has 14 residues. CDR1 and CDR2 (germline): SNHLY, FYNNEI. Written as DNA, the CDR3 is TGTGCCAGCAGTGAAACGTTGCTCCCCGGGGAGCTGTTTTTT. Its translation is CASSETLLPGELFF.

This clone was found once. The chain couples TRBV7-8 to TRBJ2-1, with TRBD2 matching 8 bases. CDR1 and CDR2 (germline): SGHVS, FQNEAQ. This CDR3 has 14 residues. Trimming removed 8 bases from V and 5 bases from J; junction bases left unmatched: 8. The CDR3 DNA sequence: TGTGCCAGCGAGCGGGAGTCTAGAGACAATGAGCAGTTCTTC. Residues: CASERESRDNEQFF.

The rearrangement links TRBV6-5 to TRBJ1-3; D ambiguous. The CDR3 loop spans 12 amino acids. Trimming removed 4 bases from V and 4 bases from J, with 5 bases in between. CDR1 is MNHEY, CDR2 SVGAGI, per germline. Written as DNA, the CDR3 is TGTGCCAGCAGTTCGACAGGAAACACCATATATTTT. It is translated as CASSSTGNTIYF.

This clone was counted once. The chain combines TRBV25-1 with TRBJ1-1, with 11 bases fitting TRBD1. The CDR3 is 17 amino acids. Germline V CDR1 and CDR2: MGHDK, SYGVNS. V lost 0 bases and J lost 5; bases outside the gene matches: 8. CDR3 sequence (DNA): TGTGCCAGCAGTGAATATGAAGGACAGGGGGCGCGGACTGAAGCTTTCTTT. Translating it yields CASSEYEGQGARTEAFF.

This clone was detected a few times. The V call is TRBV9, the J call TRBJ1-6; 7 nucleotides agree with TRBD1. Germline CDR1 is SGDLS and CDR2 is YYNGEE. The V gene end was trimmed by 3 bases and the J gene end by 5 bases; junction bases not matched to a gene: 5. CDR3 length: 15 amino acids. The chain's CDR3 is CASSDRQGDNSPLHF. CDR3 coding DNA: TGTGCCAGCAGCGATCGACAGGGAGATAATTCACCCCTCCACTTT.

V usage is TRBV5-6 and J usage is TRBJ1-5; possible D gene TRBD1, 5 bases. V gave up 3 bases and J gave up 0 bases, with 13 bases separating them. The CDR3 loop spans 16 amino acids. Germline V gene sequence: CDR1 SGHDT, CDR2 YYEEEE. The CDR3 DNA sequence: TGTGCCAGCAGCTCCCGGGCAGGGTTTAGCAATCAGCCCCAGCATTTT. It yields the protein CASSSRAGFSNQPQHF.

The chain links TRBV4-1 to TRBJ1-3, with TRBD1 identical over 7 bases. Germline trimming cut 4 bases from V and 4 bases from J; bases unmatched to any gene: 4. Per the germline V gene, CDR1 is MGHRA and CDR2 is YSYEKL. The CDR3 has 14 amino acids. The CDR3 is CASSRQGSGNTIYF. The CDR3 DNA reads as TGCGCCAGCAGCCGACAGGGTTCAGGAAACACCATATATTTT.